The 2 T cell receptor beta chains below come from one sample, sequenced in a study of blood T cell repertoires in COVID-19. Sequencing was performed with immunoSEQ multiplex PCR; in TCRdb, only in-frame clones are kept and a portion is missing. This table has under 70,000 clones, 90% appearing once. Sequenced sample: peripheral blood. The receptor set was obtained from a man of 80 years or more with acute or convalescent COVID-19.

The chain has TRBV19 and TRBJ1-4; 7 bases fit TRBD1. Germline lookup yields CDR1 LNHDA and CDR2 SQIVND (reference sequence). Germline trimming cut 4 bases from V and 6 bases from J; bases unmatched to any gene: 11. This CDR3 contains 16 residues. CDR3 amino acids: CASSTTGDGGYEKLFF. DNA for the CDR3: TGTGCCAGTAGTACCACAGGGGACGGAGGGTATGAAAAACTGTTTTTT.

The chain is built from TRBV6-6 and TRBJ2-1, with D maybe TRBD2 (5 bases). CDR3 size: 13 residues. The V gene lost 6 bases and the J gene lost 8 bases, with 14 bases spanning the gap. CDR1 is MNHNY, CDR2 SVGAGI, per germline (reference sequence). The CDR3 protein is CASRSSTRDEQFF. The CDR3, as DNA: TGTGCCAGCAGAAGTAGCACGCGGGATGAGCAGTTCTTC.